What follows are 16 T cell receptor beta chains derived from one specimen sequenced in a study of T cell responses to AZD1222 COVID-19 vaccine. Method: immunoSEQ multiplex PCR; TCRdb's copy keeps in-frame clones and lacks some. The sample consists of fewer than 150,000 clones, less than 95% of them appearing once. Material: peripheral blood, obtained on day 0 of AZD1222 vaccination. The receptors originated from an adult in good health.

Here the CDR3 DNA reads TGCGCCAGCAGCTTGGAGGGGGCCTTGAACACTGAAGCTTTCTTT. The encoded protein is CASSLEGALNTEAFF. The chain carries TRBV5-1 and TRBJ1-1, with 7 bases that match TRBD1. After removal of 0 bases from V and 0 bases from J, the junction contained 2 bases not matched to a gene. The CDR3 consists of 15 residues. The germline gives CDR1 SGHRS, CDR2 YFSETQ.

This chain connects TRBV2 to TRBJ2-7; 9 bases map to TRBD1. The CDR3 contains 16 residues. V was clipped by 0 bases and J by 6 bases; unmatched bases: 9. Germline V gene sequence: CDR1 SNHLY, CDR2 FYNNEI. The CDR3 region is CASSEAGWGQGGEQYF. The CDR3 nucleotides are TGTGCCAGCAGTGAAGCGGGTTGGGGACAGGGTGGCGAGCAGTACTTC.

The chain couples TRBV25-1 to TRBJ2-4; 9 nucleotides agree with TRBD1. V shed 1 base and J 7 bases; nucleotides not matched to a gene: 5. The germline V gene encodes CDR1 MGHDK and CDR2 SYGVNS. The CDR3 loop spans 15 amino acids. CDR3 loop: CASSESPGTGNIQYF. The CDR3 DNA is TGTGCCAGCAGTGAATCCCCCGGGACAGGGAACATTCAGTACTTC.

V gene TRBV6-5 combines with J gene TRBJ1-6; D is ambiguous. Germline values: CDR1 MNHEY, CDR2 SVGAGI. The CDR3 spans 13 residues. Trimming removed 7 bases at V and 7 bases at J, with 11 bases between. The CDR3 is CASTKTGNSPLHF. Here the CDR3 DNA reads TGTGCCAGCACAAAGACGGGGAATTCACCCCTCCACTTT.

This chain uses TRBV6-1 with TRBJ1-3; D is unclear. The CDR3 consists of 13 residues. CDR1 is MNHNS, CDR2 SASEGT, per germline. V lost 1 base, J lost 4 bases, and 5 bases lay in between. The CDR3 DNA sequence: TGTGCCAGCAGTGAAGAGAGAGGAAACACCATATATTTT. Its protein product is CASSEERGNTIYF.

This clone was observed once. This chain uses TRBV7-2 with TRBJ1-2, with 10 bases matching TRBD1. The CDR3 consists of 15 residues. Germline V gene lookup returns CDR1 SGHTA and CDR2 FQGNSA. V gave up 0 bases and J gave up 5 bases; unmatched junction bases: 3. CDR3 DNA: TGTGCCAGCAGCTTAGCAGGACAGGGGGGTTATGGCTACACCTTC. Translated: CASSLAGQGGYGYTF. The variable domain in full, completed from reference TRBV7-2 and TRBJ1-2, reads GAGVSQSPSNKVTEKGKDVELRCDPISGHTALYWYRQSLGQGLEFLIYFQGNSAPDKSGLPSDRFSAERTGGSVSTLTIQRTQQEDSAVYLCASSLAGQGGYGYTFGSGTRLTVV.

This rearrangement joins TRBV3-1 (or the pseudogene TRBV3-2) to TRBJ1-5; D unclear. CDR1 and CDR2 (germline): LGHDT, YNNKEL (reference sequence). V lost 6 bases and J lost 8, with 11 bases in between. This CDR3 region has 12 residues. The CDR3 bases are TGTGCCAGCAGTCTGGGAGCGGAGCCCCAGCATTTT. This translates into CASSLGAEPQHF.

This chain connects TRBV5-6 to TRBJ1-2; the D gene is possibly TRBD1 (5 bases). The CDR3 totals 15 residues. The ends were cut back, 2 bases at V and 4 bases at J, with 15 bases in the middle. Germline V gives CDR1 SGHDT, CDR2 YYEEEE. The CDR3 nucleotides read TGTGCCAGCAGCTTTAACAGACAGAGATTCTATGGCTACACCTTC. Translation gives CASSFNRQRFYGYTF.

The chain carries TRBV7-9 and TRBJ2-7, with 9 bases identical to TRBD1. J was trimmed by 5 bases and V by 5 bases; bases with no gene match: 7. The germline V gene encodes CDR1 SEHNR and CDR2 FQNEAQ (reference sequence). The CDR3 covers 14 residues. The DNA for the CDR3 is TGTGCCAGCAGCCCGCGGACAGGGGTGCACGAGCAGTACTTC. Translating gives CASSPRTGVHEQYF.

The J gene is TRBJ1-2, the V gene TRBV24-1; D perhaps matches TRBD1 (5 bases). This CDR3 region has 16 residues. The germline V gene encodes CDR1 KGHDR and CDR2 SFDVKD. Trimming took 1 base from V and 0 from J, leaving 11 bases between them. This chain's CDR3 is CATSDFKGPSNYGYTF. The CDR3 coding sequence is TGTGCCACCAGTGATTTTAAGGGACCCTCTAACTATGGCTACACCTTC.

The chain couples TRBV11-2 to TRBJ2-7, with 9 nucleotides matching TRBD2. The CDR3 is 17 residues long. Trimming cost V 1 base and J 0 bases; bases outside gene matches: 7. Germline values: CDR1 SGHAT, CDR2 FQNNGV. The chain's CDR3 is CASSLVTWREGSYEQYF. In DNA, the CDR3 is TGTGCCAGCAGCTTAGTAACCTGGCGGGAGGGCTCCTACGAGCAGTACTTC.

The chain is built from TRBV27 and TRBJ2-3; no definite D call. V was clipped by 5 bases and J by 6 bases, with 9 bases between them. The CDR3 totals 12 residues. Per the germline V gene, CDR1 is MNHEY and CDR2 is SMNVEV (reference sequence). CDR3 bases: TGTGCCAGCAGTCGCTTGGGGGATACGCAGTATTTT. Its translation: CASSRLGDTQYF.

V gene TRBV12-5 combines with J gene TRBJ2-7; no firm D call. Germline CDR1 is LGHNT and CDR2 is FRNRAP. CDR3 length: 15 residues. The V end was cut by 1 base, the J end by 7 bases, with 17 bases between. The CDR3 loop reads CASGLDQDAAREQYF. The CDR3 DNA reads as TGTGCTAGTGGTTTGGATCAGGACGCCGCTCGGGAGCAGTACTTC. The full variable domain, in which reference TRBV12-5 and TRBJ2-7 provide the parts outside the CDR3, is DARVTQTPRHKVTEMGQEVTMRCQPILGHNTVFWYRQTMMQGLELLAYFRNRAPLDDSGMPKDRFSAEMPDATLATLKIQPSEPRDSAVYFCASGLDQDAAREQYFGPGTRLTVT.

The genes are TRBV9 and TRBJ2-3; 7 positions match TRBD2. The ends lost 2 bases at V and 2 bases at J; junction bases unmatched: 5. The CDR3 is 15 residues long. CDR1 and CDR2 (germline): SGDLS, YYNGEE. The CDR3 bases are TGTGCCAGCAGCGTGACAGCGGGACCCACAGATACGCAGTATTTT. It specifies CASSVTAGPTDTQYF. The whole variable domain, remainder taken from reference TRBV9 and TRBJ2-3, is DSGVTQTPKHLITATGQRVTLRCSPRSGDLSVYWYQQSLDQGLQFLIQYYNGEERAKGNILERFSAQQFPDLHSELNLSSLELGDSALYFCASSVTAGPTDTQYFGPGTRLTVL.

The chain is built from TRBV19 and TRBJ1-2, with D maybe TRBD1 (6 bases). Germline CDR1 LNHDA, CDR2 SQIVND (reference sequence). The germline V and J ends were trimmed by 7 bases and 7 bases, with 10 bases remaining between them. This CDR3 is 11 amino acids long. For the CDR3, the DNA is TGTGCCAGTATACAGGGAACTGGCTACACCTTC. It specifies CASIQGTGYTF.

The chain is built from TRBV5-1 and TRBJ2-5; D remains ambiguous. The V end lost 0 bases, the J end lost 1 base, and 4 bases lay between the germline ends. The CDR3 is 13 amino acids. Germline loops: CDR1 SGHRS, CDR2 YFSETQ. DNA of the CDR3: TGCGCCAGCAGCTTGGGCAGCCAAGAGACCCAGTACTTC. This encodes CASSLGSQETQYF.